This T cell receptor beta chain was obtained from a study of Graves' ophthalmopathy and Graves' hyperthyroidism. Study-level results: Progression of ophthalmopathy was predicted by the model with about 68% sensitivity and just over 72% specificity. Using a 13-signature model, the authors split ophthalmopathy from stable hyperthyroidism, with around 85% sensitivity and 75% to 82% specificity. Most expanded thyroid clonotypes above 0.001 frequency also appeared in blood.

Additional autoimmune diseases, uncontrolled infections, pregnancy or lactation disqualified patients. This clonotype was recorded at least ten times. Its target is unknown. Investigators amplified TCR beta CDR3 regions from RNA transcripts. First-round RT-PCR relied on HTBI primers, and a second-round multiplex PCR came next. MiXCR was run by TCRdb on the multiplex PCR reads, yielding one entry per CDR3 protein. Of over a million distinct CDR3 sequences in the sample, about 36% were seen once. The receptor was isolated from an adult man with Graves' hyperthyroidism. Sequenced sample: peripheral blood or thyroid tissue (not recorded which).

The CDR3 DNA is TGTGCCAGCAGCGTCGACTGGGGAGGCGGGAACACTGAAGCTTTCTTT. The encoded protein is CASSVDWGGGNTEAFF. The gene calls are TRBV9 and TRBJ1-1; no clear D gene. This CDR3 is 16 amino acids long. From germline, CDR1 is SGDLS and CDR2 YYNGEE. Trimming shortened V by 2 bases and J by 1 base, and 15 bases separated the two germline ends.